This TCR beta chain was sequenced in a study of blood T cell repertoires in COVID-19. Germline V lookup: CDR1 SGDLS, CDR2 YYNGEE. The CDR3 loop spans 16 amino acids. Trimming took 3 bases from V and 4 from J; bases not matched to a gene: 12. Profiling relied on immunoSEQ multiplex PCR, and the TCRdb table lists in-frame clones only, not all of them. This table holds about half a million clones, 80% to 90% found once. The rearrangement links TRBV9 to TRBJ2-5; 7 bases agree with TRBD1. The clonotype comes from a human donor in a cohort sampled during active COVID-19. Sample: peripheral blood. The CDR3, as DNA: TGTGCCAGCAGCGCAGAAAACAGGGGCTGGGGAGAGACCCAGTACTTC. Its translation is CASSAENRGWGETQYF.